Each of the 14 T cell receptor beta chains below was sequenced from the same sample in a study of T cells of healthy individuals. TCRdb used MiXCR to reprocess the 5' RACE reads, holding one entry per CDR3 protein. The table lists around 83,000 distinct CDR3 sequences, approximately 5.4% of them singletons. The receptors originated from a female donor in good health.

This clonotype was counted ten times or more. V usage is TRBV14 and J usage is TRBJ1-1; D might be TRBD1 (6 bases). Trimming took off 3 bases at V and 0 bases at J, with 8 bases between the two ends. The germline V gene has CDR1 SGHDN and CDR2 FVKESK. The CDR3 consists of 14 residues. CDR3 residues: CASSHDRLNTEAFF. DNA of the CDR3: TGTGCCAGCAGCCACGACAGGTTGAACACTGAAGCTTTCTTT.

The sample holds many counts of this clonotype. This CDR3 is CASSLGQEYEQYF. CDR3 sequence (DNA): TGTGCCAGCAGCCTGGGACAGGAGTACGAGCAGTACTTC. The gene calls are TRBV7-9 and TRBJ2-7, with 8 nucleotides matching TRBD1. Trimming took 5 bases from V and 4 from J; bases not matched to a gene: 4. Germline values: CDR1 SEHNR, CDR2 FQNEAQ (reference sequence). The CDR3 covers 13 residues.

This clonotype was detected many times. The chain combines TRBV28 with TRBJ2-5; 11 nucleotides align to TRBD2. The germline V gene encodes CDR1 MDHEN and CDR2 SYDVKM. Trimming removed 1 base from V and 1 base from J; junction bases left unmatched: 8. CDR3 length: 18 residues. Written as DNA, the CDR3 is TGTGCCAGCAGTTTATTGCCCCCGACTAGCGGGATCCAAGAGACCCAGTACTTC. Protein product: CASSLLPPTSGIQETQYF. Combining the CDR3 with reference TRBV28 and TRBJ2-5 gives the whole variable domain DVKVTQSSRYLVKRTGEKVFLECVQDMDHENMFWYRQDPGLGLRLIYFSYDVKMKEKGDIPEGYSVSREKKERFSLILESASTNQTSMYLCASSLLPPTSGIQETQYFGPGTRLLVL.

Many counts were recorded for this clonotype. This chain links TRBV6-5 with TRBJ1-3, with TRBD1 matching 8 bases. Per germline, CDR1 MNHEY and CDR2 SVGAGI. The ends lost 4 bases at V and 6 bases at J; junction bases unmatched: 14. The CDR3 totals 17 residues. Here the CDR3 reads CASSSRQGQPSKNTIYF. The DNA of the CDR3 is TGTGCCAGCAGTTCTCGACAGGGGCAGCCCTCTAAAAACACCATATATTTT.

Turning to this clonotype: Compared with germline, one end of the junction differs, possibly owing to a read error. This chain connects TRBV4-1 to TRBJ1-1, with D tentatively TRBD1 (5 bases). From germline, CDR1 is MGHRA and CDR2 YSYEKL. The CDR3 is 15 residues long. Here the CDR3 DNA reads TGCGCCAGCAGCCAAATGGCCGGGGCGAACGCTGAAGCTTTCTTT. Amino acids: CASSQMAGANAEAFF.

The rearrangement joins TRBV7-2 to TRBJ2-5; 7 bases align to TRBD2. The CDR3 runs 14 residues. Germline trimming cut 5 bases from V and 2 bases from J; bases unmatched to any gene: 5. CDR1 is SGHTA and CDR2 is FQGNSA in the germline V gene. Here the CDR3 DNA reads TGTGCCAGCAGCCGTAGCGGGCTTCAAGAGACCCAGTACTTC. This codes for CASSRSGLQETQYF.

This clonotype was counted ten times or more. The chain employs TRBV7-9 and TRBJ1-1; a possible D gene is TRBD1 (5 bases). V was clipped by 0 bases and J by 1 base, with 18 bases between them. The CDR3 contains 18 residues. Per the germline V gene, CDR1 is SEHNR and CDR2 is FQNEAQ (reference sequence). The CDR3 DNA sequence: TGTGCCAGCAGCTTAGCGGGGGGTGGCCCGACCCCGAACACTGAAGCTTTCTTT. Translated, it gives CASSLAGGGPTPNTEAFF.

This clonotype was observed many times. The V call is TRBV7-2, the J call TRBJ2-7; the match to TRBD2 covers 13 bases. This CDR3 has 17 amino acids. V gave up 4 bases and J gave up 3 bases; unmatched junction bases: 9. The V gene's germline CDR1 is SGHTA and CDR2 FQGNSA. This CDR3 is CASSSGLAGIIYYEQYF. The CDR3 DNA reads TGTGCCAGCAGCTCGGGACTAGCGGGAATCATCTACTACGAGCAGTACTTC.

In its sample, this clonotype was seen many times. The rearrangement links TRBV20-1 to TRBJ2-3; D uncertain. V was cut by 4 bases and J by 4 bases, with 12 bases left in between. The germline V gene encodes CDR1 DFQATT and CDR2 SNEGSKA (reference sequence). The CDR3 has 13 amino acids. CDR3 DNA sequence: TGCAGTGCTATCCGGAGTGGGCCAGATACGCAGTATTTT. Its protein is CSAIRSGPDTQYF.

The chain couples TRBV28 to TRBJ1-6; D call uncertain. V lost 5 bases and J 16 bases, leaving 15 bases between the germline ends. This CDR3 has 12 residues. CDR1 is MDHEN and CDR2 is SYDVKM in the germline V gene. The DNA for the CDR3 is TGTGCCAGCAGTACCCCAACGATTCTTCTCCACTTT. This translates into CASSTPTILLHF.

This clonotype occurred many times. The chain is built from TRBV11-3 and TRBJ2-7; D not certain. Germline V lookup: CDR1 SGHNT, CDR2 YENEEA. The CDR3 runs 12 residues. Trimming removed 1 base at V and 7 bases at J, with 8 bases between. The CDR3 reads CASSLAKGEQYF. In nucleotides, the CDR3 is TGTGCCAGCAGCTTAGCAAAAGGGGAGCAGTACTTC.

The CDR3 bases are TGTGCCAGCAGTGAGGGGACAGGGGGCCGGACTGAAGCTTTCTTT. Residues: CASSEGTGGRTEAFF. The rearrangement joins TRBV27 to TRBJ1-1; 12 nucleotides match TRBD1. The CDR3 has 15 residues. Germline V CDR1 and CDR2: MNHEY, SMNVEV (reference sequence). J was trimmed by 5 bases and V by 5 bases; bases with no gene match: 6.

This clonotype came up a few times. The V call is TRBV6-6, the J call TRBJ1-5, with 7 bases aligning to TRBD1. The CDR3 is 16 amino acids. CDR1 is MNHNY, CDR2 SVGAGI, per germline (reference sequence). V dropped 1 base and J dropped 6; count of bases not matched to a gene: 9. DNA of the CDR3: TGTGCCAGCAGTTACTGGCGCAGGGGGTACGGTCAGCCCCAGCATTTT. Translation: CASSYWRRGYGQPQHF.

The sample holds many counts of this clonotype. The J gene is TRBJ2-7, the V gene TRBV29-1; D ambiguous. Between the trimmed V and J ends, which lost 3 bases and 8 bases, there was a span of 26 bases. Germline CDR1 is SQVTM and CDR2 is ANQGSEA. The CDR3 is 16 amino acids. Here the CDR3 DNA reads TGCAGCGTTGAGTTGGCCTTCCACACCTCGGTCCAGCAGCAGTACTTC. Protein: CSVELAFHTSVQQQYF.